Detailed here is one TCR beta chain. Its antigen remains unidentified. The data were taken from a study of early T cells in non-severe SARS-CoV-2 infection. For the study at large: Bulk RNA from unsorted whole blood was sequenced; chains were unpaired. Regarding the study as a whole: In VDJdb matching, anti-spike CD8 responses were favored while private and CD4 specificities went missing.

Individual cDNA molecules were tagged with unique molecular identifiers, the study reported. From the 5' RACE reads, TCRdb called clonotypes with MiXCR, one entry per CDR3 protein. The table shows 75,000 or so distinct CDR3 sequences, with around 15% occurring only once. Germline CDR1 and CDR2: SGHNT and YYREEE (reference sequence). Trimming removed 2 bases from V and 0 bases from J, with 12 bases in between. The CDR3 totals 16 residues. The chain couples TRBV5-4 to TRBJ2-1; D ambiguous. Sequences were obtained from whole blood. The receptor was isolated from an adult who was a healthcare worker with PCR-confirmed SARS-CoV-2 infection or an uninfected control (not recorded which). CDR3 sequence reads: CASSLFAYSSYNEQFF. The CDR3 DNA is TGTGCCAGCAGCTTATTTGCCTACAGCTCCTACAATGAGCAGTTCTTC.